These 10 T cell receptor beta chains came from one sample sequenced in a study of blood T cell repertoires in COVID-19. The repertoire was sequenced with immunoSEQ multiplex PCR; TCRdb's copy has only in-frame clones and lacks some. The sample includes a few hundred thousand clones, about 80% of them seen just once. The sample taken for sequencing was PBMCs or T cells enriched from blood (not recorded which). The receptors stem from a young man with acute COVID-19.

This clone was detected only once. The chain uses TRBV19 and TRBJ1-4; no firm D call. Germline lookup yields CDR1 LNHDA and CDR2 SQIVND (reference sequence). The CDR3 spans 15 residues. V was pared by 7 bases and J by 2 bases, with 14 bases between. CDR3 nucleotides: TGTGCCAGTAAATCAGAGGGCAGGACTAATGAAAAACTGTTTTTT. Translated: CASKSEGRTNEKLFF.

The genes are TRBV9 and TRBJ1-2, with 11 bases matching TRBD1. V lost 4 bases, J lost 3 bases, and 5 bases stayed unmatched. This CDR3 has 15 amino acids. Germline lookup yields CDR1 SGDLS and CDR2 YYNGEE. In nucleotides, the CDR3 is TGTGCCAGCAGCAAGGGACAGGGGGGGGACTATGGCTACACCTTC. Protein product: CASSKGQGGDYGYTF.

The genes are TRBV5-6 and TRBJ1-1; D call uncertain. Trimming shortened V by 4 bases and J by 6 bases, and 10 bases separated the two germline ends. CDR1 SGHDT and CDR2 YYEEEE come from the germline V gene. CDR3 length: 12 residues. The CDR3 DNA reads TGTGCCAGCAGCCACGGGTTCGCTGAAGCTTTCTTT. It specifies CASSHGFAEAFF. The variable domain in full, with the rest retrieved from reference TRBV5-6 and TRBJ1-1, is DAGVTQSPTHLIKTRGQQVTLRCSPKSGHDTVSWYQQALGQGPQFIFQYYEEEERQRGNFPDRFSGHQFPNYSSELNVNALLLGDSALYLCASSHGFAEAFFGQGTRLTVV.

The chain links TRBV2 to TRBJ2-6; D might be TRBD2 (5 bases). The V gene's germline CDR1 is SNHLY and CDR2 FYNNEI. Trimming took 5 bases from V and 3 from J, leaving 8 bases between them. CDR3 length: 14 amino acids. The CDR3 nucleotides read TGTGCCAGCAGTCCCCGGGGTGGGGCCAACGTCCTGACTTTC. Residues: CASSPRGGANVLTF.

V is TRBV6-1 and J is TRBJ1-4; D gene uncertain. CDR1 is MNHNS and CDR2 is SASEGT in the germline V gene. This CDR3 spans 14 amino acids. The V end lost 3 bases, the J end lost 0 bases, and 5 bases lay between the germline ends. CDR3 loop: CASSDSSTNEKLFF. CDR3 sequence (DNA): TGTGCCAGCAGTGATAGTTCAACTAATGAAAAACTGTTTTTT.

This rearrangement joins TRBV11-3 to TRBJ1-5; D remains ambiguous. Germline-derived CDR1 and CDR2 are SGHNT and YENEEA. CDR3 length: 13 residues. Between the trimmed V and J ends, which lost 3 bases and 5 bases, there was a span of 8 bases. The DNA for the CDR3 is TGTGCCAGCAGCTTGAGGGCGGATCAGCCCCAGCATTTT. It translates to CASSLRADQPQHF.

The J gene is TRBJ2-1, the V gene TRBV24-1, with D perhaps matching TRBD1 (5 bases). The germline V gene encodes CDR1 KGHDR and CDR2 SFDVKD. The CDR3 extends over 13 amino acids. V was clipped by 8 bases and J by 1 base, with 8 bases between them. The CDR3 DNA reads TGTGCCACCACAGGGATTTCCTACAATGAGCAGTTCTTC. It codes for CATTGISYNEQFF.

Concerning this clone itself: At one end the junction does not follow the germline gene, possibly because of a read error. The chain uses TRBV5-1 and TRBJ2-3; the D gene is possibly TRBD2 (6 bases). CDR3 length equals 15 residues. Germline V CDR1 and CDR2: SGHRS, YFSETQ. CDR3 in amino acids: CASSKTGTLTDTQYF. The CDR3 region has the DNA TGTGCCAGCAGCAAAACCGGGACTCTCACAGATACGCAGTATTTT.

V is TRBV2 and J is TRBJ2-1, with 11 positions matching TRBD1. Germline CDR1 is SNHLY and CDR2 is FYNNEI. This CDR3 comprises 15 residues. V lost 6 bases to trimming and J lost 7 bases; unmatched junction nucleotides: 8. In DNA, the CDR3 is TGTGCCAGCAGGGGACAGGGGGGCTCAAGGAATGAGCAGTTCTTC. It translates to CASRGQGGSRNEQFF.

CDR3: CASSLAGGLSGNTIYF. Here the CDR3 DNA reads TGTGCCAGCAGCTTGGCCGGGGGACTCTCTGGAAACACCATATATTTT. This rearrangement joins TRBV5-5 to TRBJ1-3; perhaps TRBD1 as D (5 bases). V lost 0 bases and J 0 bases, leaving 10 bases between the germline ends. The CDR3 is 16 amino acids. Germline CDR1 is SGHKS and CDR2 is YYEKEE (reference sequence).